One and the same sample provided the 16 T cell receptor beta chains below, sequenced in a study of blood T cell repertoires in COVID-19. The data were produced by immunoSEQ multiplex PCR, yet TCRdb's version contains in-frame clones alone and is incomplete. This sample has approximately 72,000 clones, with almost 85% found just once. The specimen sequenced was peripheral blood. These TCRs come from a man over 45 with active COVID-19.

The chain is built from TRBV4-1 and TRBJ2-2; TRBD1 aligns across 7 bases. Germline CDR1 is MGHRA and CDR2 is YSYEKL. The CDR3 has 18 residues. With 3 bases clipped from V and 5 bases from J, the junction kept 15 bases outside the gene matches. CDR3 in amino acids: CASSHFPGPGQITGELFF. CDR3 nucleotides: TGCGCCAGCAGCCACTTTCCAGGTCCGGGACAGATAACCGGGGAGCTGTTTTTT.

The rearrangement links TRBV10-3 to TRBJ2-5; 7 bases match TRBD2. The V segment lost 10 bases and the J segment 7 bases; nucleotides outside the gene matches: 15. This CDR3 spans 14 amino acids. The germline gives CDR1 ENHRY, CDR2 SYGVKD. CDR3 bases: TGTGCCACCCAGGGAGCGGGGTATCCTGGGACCCAGTACTTC. As protein: CATQGAGYPGTQYF.

V and J are TRBV7-2 and TRBJ2-7, with 10 bases matching TRBD2. The CDR3 contains 15 residues. The V gene end was trimmed by 0 bases and the J gene end by 2 bases; junction bases not matched to a gene: 1. Germline loops: CDR1 SGHTA, CDR2 FQGNSA. CDR3 amino acids: CASSLATSGAYEQYF. The CDR3 DNA is TGTGCCAGCAGCTTAGCTACTAGCGGGGCCTACGAGCAGTACTTC.

This chain links TRBV18 with TRBJ1-4; D call uncertain. Trimming took 2 bases from V and 16 from J, leaving 20 bases between them. In germline, CDR1 is KGHSH, CDR2 LQKENI. The CDR3 extends over 14 amino acids. CDR3: CASSPNPVVSGGFF. The CDR3, as DNA: TGTGCCAGCTCACCAAACCCCGTTGTATCCGGCGGGTTTTTT.

Comment on this clone: This sample also contains other DNA sequences that code for the same CDR3. The CDR3 is CASSQEPGQGDNEQFF. The DNA of the CDR3 is TGTGCCAGCAGCCAAGAACCGGGACAGGGGGACAATGAGCAGTTCTTC. This chain links TRBV14 with TRBJ2-1, with 11 positions matching TRBD1. The CDR3 is 16 residues long. Germline CDR1 and CDR2: SGHDN and FVKESK. V dropped 0 bases and J dropped 5; count of bases not matched to a gene: 3.

In this sample, this clone turned up a few times. This chain joins TRBV6-6 and TRBJ1-5; 9 bases match TRBD1. The length of the CDR3 is 16 residues. Germline V CDR1 and CDR2: MNHNY, SVGAGI (reference sequence). J gave up 7 bases and V 5 bases, and 12 bases lay outside the gene matches. The CDR3 loop reads CASSPEDRGGNQPQHF. The CDR3 bases are TGTGCCAGCAGTCCAGAGGACAGGGGAGGTAACCAGCCCCAGCATTTT.

This clone has just one count. The V gene is TRBV9, the J gene TRBJ2-1; 10 nucleotides match TRBD2. Trimming at V came to 1 base and at J to 9 bases, leaving 4 bases not matched to a gene. The length of the CDR3 is 14 residues. Per germline, CDR1 SGDLS and CDR2 YYNGEE. The CDR3 DNA sequence: TGTGCCAGCAGCGTAAGCCTAGCGGGAGTTGAGCAGTTCTTC. This sequence encodes CASSVSLAGVEQFF.

The chain links TRBV10-3 to TRBJ2-1; 8 bases are shared with TRBD2. CDR1 is ENHRY and CDR2 is SYGVKD in the germline V gene. The CDR3 runs to 16 residues. The ends lost 10 bases at V and 3 bases at J; junction bases unmatched: 14. DNA for the CDR3: TGTGCCACAATCATGTCGCGGGAGGCCCACTACAATGAGCAGTTCTTC. Translation: CATIMSREAHYNEQFF.

This chain connects TRBV29-1 to TRBJ1-3; D might be TRBD1 (6 bases). V shed 7 bases and J shed 4 bases, with 20 bases lying between them. The length of the CDR3 is 15 residues. Germline V lookup: CDR1 SQVTM, CDR2 ANQGSEA. CDR3 protein: CSAMDSLLGGNTIYF. CDR3 bases: TGCAGCGCAATGGACAGCCTTTTGGGCGGAAACACCATATATTTT.

The chain carries TRBV27 and TRBJ1-2; no firm D call. The CDR3 covers 14 residues. V was cut by 10 bases and J by 7 bases, with 22 bases left in between. The germline gives CDR1 MNHEY, CDR2 SMNVEV (reference sequence). The CDR3 reads CATTWPSEDGGYTF. CDR3 DNA sequence: TGTGCCACTACCTGGCCGTCCGAGGATGGTGGCTACACCTTC.

The V gene is TRBV5-1, the J gene TRBJ1-2, with D hard to call. Germline assignment: CDR1 SGHRS and CDR2 YFSETQ. V lost 0 bases and J lost 8, with 14 bases in between. CDR3 length equals 14 residues. The CDR3: CASSLERGTRGYTF. CDR3 sequence (DNA): TGCGCCAGCAGCTTGGAACGAGGTACGAGAGGCTACACCTTC.

This clone was observed once. The chain combines TRBV5-1 with TRBJ1-2; D is ambiguous. The CDR3 length is 13 residues. Trimming removed 1 base at V and 8 bases at J, with 12 bases between. Germline V gene sequence: CDR1 SGHRS, CDR2 YFSETQ. CDR3 nucleotides: TGCGCCAGCAGCTTGAGTACAGCCAGGGGCTACACCTTC. The encoded protein is CASSLSTARGYTF. Supplemented by reference TRBV5-1 and TRBJ1-2, the full variable domain reads KAGVTQTPRYLIKTRGQQVTLSCSPISGHRSVSWYQQTPGQGLQFLFEYFSETQRNKGNFPGRFSGRQFSNSRSEMNVSTLELGDSALYLCASSLSTARGYTFGSGTRLTVV.

The rearrangement uses TRBV7-7 and TRBJ2-6; 7 positions match TRBD1. This CDR3 spans 14 amino acids. From germline, CDR1 is SSHAT and CDR2 FNYEAQ (reference sequence). Trimming at V came to 11 bases and at J to 4 bases, leaving 8 bases not matched to a gene. CDR3 region: CASHRGTGANVLTF. CDR3 DNA sequence: TGTGCCTCTCACAGGGGAACCGGGGCCAACGTCCTGACTTTC.

The chain has TRBV5-4 and TRBJ1-2; 8 bases align to TRBD1. The CDR3 runs to 13 residues. The J segment lost 6 bases and the V segment lost 4 bases, leaving 5 bases of the junction unmatched. Per germline, CDR1 SGHNT and CDR2 YYREEE (reference sequence). The CDR3 sequence: CASSPRTGNGYTF. CDR3 coding DNA: TGTGCCAGCAGCCCTAGGACAGGGAATGGCTACACCTTC.

This clone appeared a single time. CDR3 bases: TGCGCCAGCAGCTTGCTTCAGGACAGAGACACCGGGGAGCTGTTTTTT. This codes for CASSLLQDRDTGELFF. The chain recombines TRBV5-1 with TRBJ2-2, with D possibly being TRBD1 (6 bases). Deletions cut 1 base from V and 3 bases from J, with 13 bases between. Germline lookup yields CDR1 SGHRS and CDR2 YFSETQ. This CDR3 region has 16 residues.

The chain couples TRBV7-9 to TRBJ2-5; 10 bases map to TRBD2. This CDR3 has 16 residues. V was pared by 1 base and J by 4 bases, with 6 bases of the junction left unmatched. Germline V gene data show CDR1 as SEHNR and CDR2 as FQNEAQ (reference sequence). CDR3 nucleotides: TGTGCCAGCAGCTTAGGTAGCGGGAGGTTTTCAGAGACCCAGTACTTC. Translated, it gives CASSLGSGRFSETQYF.